A selection of T cell receptor beta chains follows, all from one sample in a study of T cell responses to AZD1222 COVID-19 vaccine. The method was immunoSEQ multiplex PCR; TCRdb's version includes in-frame clones alone and lacks a portion of them. The table lists about 27,000 clones, about 90% of them singletons, with approximately 8.1% in the top ten. Sample: peripheral blood, taken 28 days after the second AZD1222 dose. These receptors originate from an adult who received the AZD1222 COVID-19 vaccine. CDR3s include the opening cysteine and the closing phenylalanine or tryptophan. The D gene is left open where the match is weak. Size tells how often a clone was seen (once, few, many) or the class of an expanded clone, and some rows leave it out.

clone size,V gene,D gene,J gene,CDR3 protein,CDR3 DNA
NA,TRBV19,NA,TRBJ1-4,CASSIGSEKLFF,TGTGCCAGTAGTATTGGAAGTGAAAAACTGTTTTTT
NA,TRBV6-5,TRBD1,TRBJ1-1,CASSLSTGENTEAFF,TGTGCCAGCAGTTTGAGCACAGGGGAGAACACTGAAGCTTTCTTT
once,TRBV6-1,NA,TRBJ1-1,CASSEGRMRESEAFF,TGTGCCAGCAGTGAAGGGCGGATGAGGGAGTCTGAAGCTTTCTTT
few,TRBV11-3,NA,TRBJ2-1,CASSSFGGIGSNEQFF,TGTGCCAGCAGCTCCTTCGGAGGCATAGGGAGTAATGAGCAGTTCTTC
NA,TRBV7-9,TRBD1,TRBJ1-2,CASSVGQGYGYTF,TGTGCCAGCAGCGTCGGACAGGGGTACGGCTACACCTTC
NA,TRBV5-5,NA,TRBJ1-5,CASSLGLMRNQPQHF,TGTGCCAGCAGCTTGGGCTTAATGAGGAATCAGCCCCAGCATTTT
NA,TRBV4-2,TRBD2,TRBJ2-2,CASSLSGSTNTGELFF,TGTGCCAGCAGCCTTAGCGGGAGTACGAACACCGGGGAGCTGTTTTTT
NA,TRBV28,NA,TRBJ1-4,CASTRVTNEKLFF,TGTGCCAGCACTAGGGTTACTAATGAAAAACTGTTTTTT
once,TRBV9,NA,TRBJ2-2,CASSSRQEGPNTGELFF,TGTGCCAGCAGCTCGCGACAAGAGGGGCCTAACACCGGGGAGCTGTTTTTT
NA,TRBV5-8,NA,TRBJ2-3,CASSHATGSRSRTDTQYF,TGTGCCAGCAGCCACGCTACAGGGTCGAGATCCCGCACAGATACGCAGTATTTT
NA,TRBV7-8,TRBD1,TRBJ2-2,CASSLGQGKVGGELFF,TGTGCCAGCAGCCTCGGACAGGGGAAGGTCGGCGGGGAGCTGTTTTTT
NA,TRBV6-5,TRBD1,TRBJ1-2,CASRGQGSYGYTF,TGTGCCAGCAGGGGACAGGGAAGTTATGGCTACACCTTC
NA,TRBV5-6,NA,TRBJ2-5,CASSNLSRLETQYF,TGTGCCAGCAGCAACCTCTCAAGGCTAGAGACCCAGTACTTC
NA,TRBV7-2,TRBD1,TRBJ2-2,CASSPFGTGISGELFF,TGTGCCAGCAGCCCCTTCGGGACAGGGATTTCCGGGGAGCTGTTTTTT
NA,TRBV7-8,TRBD1,TRBJ1-2,CASYLRGGQGGGYTF,TGTGCCAGCTACCTCAGAGGGGGACAGGGTGGTGGCTACACCTTC
NA,TRBV27,TRBD1,TRBJ1-2,CASSSGQGAWGYTF,TGTGCCAGCAGTTCGGGACAGGGGGCTTGGGGCTACACCTTC
NA,TRBV29-1,NA,TRBJ2-3,CSVEALATDTQYF,TGCAGCGTTGAGGCACTAGCAACAGATACGCAGTATTTT
NA,TRBV18,NA,TRBJ2-7,CASSPGTVTYEQYF,TGTGCCAGCTCACCAGGGACGGTAACCTACGAGCAGTACTTC
NA,TRBV5-1,TRBD1,TRBJ2-4,CASSLATGLSNIQYF,TGCGCCAGCAGCTTGGCGACAGGGCTGTCAAACATTCAGTACTTC
NA,TRBV24-1,NA,TRBJ2-1,CATSVAGDYNEQFF,TGTGCCACCAGTGTGGCAGGGGACTACAATGAGCAGTTCTTC
NA,TRBV7-9,NA,TRBJ2-1,CAEKEYYNEQFF,TGTGCCGAAAAGGAGTATTACAATGAGCAGTTCTTC
NA,TRBV6-5,TRBD1,TRBJ2-7,CASKPQGASYEQYF,TGTGCCAGCAAGCCTCAGGGGGCTAGCTACGAGCAGTACTTC
NA,TRBV5-1,NA,TRBJ1-2,CASSLEVRSYGYTF,TGCGCCAGCAGCTTGGAGGTCAGGAGCTATGGCTACACCTTC
NA,TRBV28,NA,TRBJ2-2,CASSLDTGELFF,TGTGCCAGCAGTTTAGACACCGGGGAGCTGTTTTTT
NA,TRBV9,NA,TRBJ1-1,CASSASGELAFF,TGTGCCAGCAGCGCTTCGGGGGAATTGGCTTTCTTT
NA,TRBV27,NA,TRBJ2-7,CASSFRGPYEQYF,TGTGCCAGCAGCTTCAGAGGACCCTACGAGCAGTACTTC
NA,TRBV3-1/TRBV3-2,NA,TRBJ1-1,CASRNRFVNTEAFF,TGTGCCAGCAGAAACAGGTTTGTGAACACTGAAGCTTTCTTT
NA,TRBV7-2,NA,TRBJ1-2,CASSLDSRDGYTF,TGTGCCAGCAGCTTAGACAGCCGAGATGGCTACACCTTC
NA,TRBV3-1/TRBV3-2,NA,TRBJ1-5,CASSGEGFQPQHF,TGTGCCAGCAGCGGGGAGGGATTTCAGCCCCAGCATTTT
NA,TRBV7-6,TRBD2,TRBJ2-5,CASSLTGTSGAQETQYF,TGTGCCAGCAGTCTAACCGGGACTAGCGGAGCCCAAGAGACCCAGTACTTC
NA,TRBV6-5,NA,TRBJ2-7,CASKGSAGLYEQYF,TGTGCCAGCAAGGGGTCGGCGGGACTCTACGAGCAGTACTTC
NA,TRBV4-3,NA,TRBJ2-1,CASSLKPTGTGYNEQFF,TGCGCCAGCAGCCTAAAACCAACCGGGACTGGTTACAATGAGCAGTTCTTC
NA,TRBV9,TRBD2,TRBJ2-4,CASSVESLAGIQYF,TGTGCCAGCAGCGTAGAGAGTCTAGCGGGAATTCAGTACTTC
NA,TRBV28,NA,TRBJ2-7,CASSPAGTGSGEQYF,TGTGCCAGCAGTCCAGCGGGGACAGGCTCGGGCGAGCAGTACTTC
NA,TRBV24-1,TRBD1,TRBJ1-2,CATSDPGQRVVSYTF,TGTGCCACCAGTGACCCGGGACAGAGGGTTGTTAGCTACACCTTC
NA,TRBV7-2,NA,TRBJ2-7,CARYEQYF,TGTGCCAGGTACGAGCAGTACTTC
NA,TRBV3-1/TRBV3-2,TRBD2,TRBJ2-3,CASSQGRLAGSTDTQYF,TGTGCCAGCAGCCAAGGGAGACTAGCGGGCAGCACAGATACGCAGTATTTT
NA,TRBV5-1,TRBD2,TRBJ2-3,CASSLVAGVTDTQYF,TGCGCCAGCAGCTTGGTGGCGGGAGTCACAGATACGCAGTATTTT
NA,TRBV19,NA,TRBJ1-2,CASSILQGFNYGYTF,TGTGCCAGTAGTATCTTACAGGGATTCAACTATGGCTACACCTTC
NA,TRBV5-1,TRBD2,TRBJ2-2,CASSPGLAGHGELFF,TGCGCCAGCAGCCCGGGACTAGCGGGGCACGGGGAGCTGTTTTTT
NA,TRBV6-5,TRBD1,TRBJ1-2,CASSYWADRHYGYTF,TGTGCCAGCAGTTACTGGGCGGACAGGCACTATGGCTACACCTTC
NA,TRBV7-2,NA,TRBJ2-1,CASSQGRPQSHEQFF,TGTGCCAGCAGCCAGGGACGCCCCCAATCCCATGAGCAGTTCTTC
NA,TRBV10-3,TRBD2,TRBJ2-1,CALSVSGSRNEQFF,TGTGCCTTATCGGTTAGCGGGAGTCGAAATGAGCAGTTCTTC
NA,TRBV19,TRBD1,TRBJ1-1,CASSISGTGKNTEAFF,TGTGCCAGTAGTATCAGTGGGACAGGGAAGAACACTGAAGCTTTCTTT
few,TRBV6-2/TRBV6-3,NA,TRBJ1-6,CASSWAKDGSPLHF,TGTGCCAGCAGTTGGGCAAAGGACGGCTCACCCCTCCACTTT
NA,TRBV19,NA,TRBJ1-3,CASSDRPDSTIYF,TGTGCCAGTAGTGACCGCCCGGACAGTACCATATATTTT
NA,TRBV21-1,NA,TRBJ2-5,CASFPGGGPETQYF,TGTGCCAGCTTCCCAGGGGGGGGACCGGAGACCCAGTACTTC
NA,TRBV29-1,NA,TRBJ2-5,CSVDRGRGRVQETQYF,TGCAGCGTTGACAGGGGGCGCGGGAGGGTACAAGAGACCCAGTACTTC
NA,TRBV3-1/TRBV3-2,TRBD1,TRBJ1-4,CASSQGRPRQGKEKLFF,TGTGCCAGCAGCCAAGGCAGGCCGAGACAGGGAAAGGAAAAACTGTTTTTT
NA,TRBV9,TRBD1,TRBJ2-7,CASSGGTGGEQYF,TGTGCCAGCAGCGGAGGGACAGGGGGCGAGCAGTACTTC
NA,TRBV28,NA,TRBJ1-5,CASSTPSGDQPQHF,TGTGCCAGCAGCACACCCTCGGGGGATCAGCCCCAGCATTTT
NA,TRBV6-5,NA,TRBJ1-1,CASSYSGGGTFF,TGTGCCAGCAGTTACTCCGGTGGAGGGACTTTCTTT
NA,TRBV9,TRBD2,TRBJ2-1,CASSATSGTVGGNEQFF,TGTGCCAGCAGCGCGACTAGCGGGACGGTGGGAGGGAATGAGCAGTTCTTC
NA,TRBV19,TRBD1,TRBJ2-5,CASTWTGTPQETQYF,TGTGCCAGTACCTGGACAGGTACACCGCAAGAGACCCAGTACTTC
NA,TRBV19,TRBD1,TRBJ2-7,CASSMGGQGASYEQYF,TGTGCCAGTAGTATGGGGGGACAGGGGGCATCCTACGAGCAGTACTTC